This TCR beta chain came from a study of long-term antiretroviral therapy in people with HIV. Findings of the study overall: Clones that had undergone expansion before ART prevailed in the repertoire throughout all time points. In HIV, the repertoires covered a tighter span of CDR3 lengths than in controls.

This was the immunoSEQ v3.0 assay at survey level. Sequencing used immunoSEQ multiplex PCR; TCRdb keeps in-frame clones, though not all of them. The sample contains approximately 25,000 clones, less than 80% of which appear only once. The germline V gene has CDR1 SNHLY and CDR2 FYNNEI. CDR3 length: 13 residues. Trimming took 10 bases from V and 5 from J; bases not matched to a gene: 11. This clone is labeled as medium-sized. What it recognizes is unknown. This receptor was taken from a woman between 40 and 55 years old with HIV. The sample consisted of unsorted PBMCs, taken 1.2 years after starting antiretroviral therapy. This sequence joins TRBV2 and TRBJ2-7, with TRBD1 matching 7 bases. Here the CDR3 reads CATPTGRLDEQYF. DNA of the CDR3: TGTGCCACCCCGACAGGGCGCCTTGACGAGCAGTACTTC. The full variable domain, rest sourced from reference TRBV2 and TRBJ2-7, is EPEVTQTPSHQVTQMGQEVILRCVPISNHLYFYWYRQILGQKVEFLVSFYNNEISEKSEIFDDQFSVERPDGSNFTLKIRSTKLEDSAMYFCATPTGRLDEQYFGPGTRLTVT.